The next 22 T cell receptor beta chains were all read from a single sample in a study of Ad26.COV2.S vaccination and SARS-CoV-2 variants (dated by TCRdb to about 2021). Read against the paper, the sample's treatment or condition label means: 19 received Ad26.COV2.S at low or high dose, single or two shots; five or six received placebo; per-sample allocation not given. For vaccine and placebo recipients, repertoires were sequenced using samples collected on day 63 after the first injection. The library was prepared using the immunoSEQ multiplex PCR assay. TCRdb retrieved this table from immuneACCESS and kept in-frame rearrangements only. Not all clones are present; in checked studies, unresolved V genes account for under half, and no reason is known for the remainder. The sample includes hundreds of thousands of clones, with 89% observed a single time. The biggest ten clones account for roughly 1.5% of the sample.

Sequences were derived from peripheral blood, sampled in a trial of Ad26.COV2.S vaccine versus placebo. The receptors were sampled from a person between 18 and 65 years old who received the Ad26.COV2.S COVID-19 vaccine or a placebo.

About this clone: Other DNA sequences in this specimen translate into the identical CDR3. V is TRBV7-2 and J is TRBJ2-7, with unresolved D. V shed 5 bases and J shed 4 bases, with 9 bases lying between them. This CDR3 contains 12 residues. Looked up from germline, CDR1 is SGHTA and CDR2 is FQGNSA. The CDR3 is CASSPTTYEQYF. The CDR3 bases are TGTGCCAGCAGCCCGACAACTTACGAGCAGTACTTC.

This clone was observed a few times. This chain connects TRBV25-1 to TRBJ2-2; 11 bases agree with TRBD1. There are 13 residues in the CDR3. Losses at the gene ends were 8 bases for V and 7 bases for J; bases not matched to a gene: 3. CDR1 and CDR2 (germline): MGHDK, SYGVNS. The CDR3 loop is CASRTGGYGELFF. The DNA of the CDR3 is TGTGCCAGCCGGACAGGGGGCTACGGGGAGCTGTTTTTT.

As concerns this clone: Other DNA sequences in the same sample also yield this CDR3. The V call is TRBV5-1, the J call TRBJ2-5; no firm D call. CDR1 and CDR2 (germline): SGHRS, YFSETQ. Trimming took 4 bases from V and 2 from J, leaving 3 bases between them. The CDR3 is made up of 11 amino acids. For the CDR3, the DNA is TGCGCCAGCAGCCGACAAGAGACCCAGTACTTC. This encodes CASSRQETQYF.

This clone has only one observation. The chain employs TRBV1 and TRBJ1-4. TRBV1 is annotated as a pseudogene. This CDR3 contains 12 residues. The CDR3: CTGGRPNEKLFF. The CDR3 nucleotides are TGCACCGGCGGGCGACCTAATGAAAAACTGTTTTTT.

The rearrangement joins TRBV6-5 to TRBJ1-2; 9 positions agree with TRBD1. Germline V gene data show CDR1 as MNHEY and CDR2 as SVGAGI. Losses at the gene ends were 5 bases for V and 2 bases for J; bases not matched to a gene: 0. There are 13 residues in the CDR3. The CDR3 DNA is TGTGCCAGCAGTACAGGGGGCAACTATGGCTACACCTTC. The encoded protein is CASSTGGNYGYTF.

The V and J genes are TRBV10-1 and TRBJ2-1, with unresolved D. The CDR3 totals 15 residues. The V end lost 2 bases, the J end lost 4 bases, and 12 bases lay between the germline ends. Germline V gives CDR1 WNHNN, CDR2 SYGVQD (reference sequence). The CDR3 nucleotides read TGCGCCAGCAGTGAGGCATCTTCTGGGTACAATGAGCAGTTCTTC. Its translation is CASSEASSGYNEQFF.

The chain is built from TRBV18 and TRBJ2-5; 12 nucleotides match TRBD2. CDR1 and CDR2 from the germline V gene are KGHSH and LQKENI. V lost 3 bases to trimming and J lost 1 base; unmatched junction nucleotides: 3. The CDR3 runs 16 residues. The CDR3 DNA reads as TGTGCCAGCTCACCTACTAGCGGGAGGAGCCAAGAGACCCAGTACTTC. It encodes CASSPTSGRSQETQYF. Drawing the rest from reference TRBV18 and TRBJ2-5, the complete variable domain is NAGVMQNPRHLVRRRGQEARLRCSPMKGHSHVYWYRQLPEEGLKFMVYLQKENIIDESGMPKERFSAEFPKEGPSILRIQQVVRGDSAAYFCASSPTSGRSQETQYFGPGTRLLVL.

Remarks on this clone: Other DNA sequences in this sample translate to the same CDR3. The chain carries TRBV18 and TRBJ2-7; 10 bases agree with TRBD1. Trimming removed 3 bases from V and 2 bases from J; junction bases left unmatched: 1. The CDR3 length is 14 residues. The V gene's germline CDR1 is KGHSH and CDR2 LQKENI. The CDR3 is CASSPGTGAYEQYF. CDR3 bases: TGTGCCAGCTCACCGGGGACAGGGGCCTACGAGCAGTACTTC.

The chain is built from TRBV6-8 and TRBJ2-3, with TRBD1 matching 7 bases. The CDR3 is 12 amino acids. The trim removed 8 bases at V and 3 bases at J, leaving 2 bases unmatched. Germline CDR1 MNHGY, CDR2 SAAAGT. DNA of the CDR3: TGTGCCAGCCAGGGGGAAACAGATACGCAGTATTTT. Its protein product is CASQGETDTQYF.

CDR3 sequence: CASSTQGAGSGELFF. As DNA, the CDR3 is TGTGCCAGTAGCACTCAGGGGGCCGGTTCCGGGGAGCTGTTTTTT. J is TRBJ2-2 and V is TRBV19, with TRBD1 identical over 8 bases. V was clipped by 6 bases and J by 6 bases; unmatched bases: 9. Per germline, CDR1 LNHDA and CDR2 SQIVND (reference sequence). The CDR3 is 15 residues long.

This clone was counted once. This chain links TRBV6-6 with TRBJ2-7; 7 positions match TRBD2. Trimming at V came to 2 bases and at J to 3 bases, leaving 7 bases not matched to a gene. The germline V gene has CDR1 MNHNY and CDR2 SVGAGI (reference sequence). This CDR3 has 15 amino acids. CDR3 DNA sequence: TGTGCCAGCAGTTACCCAGGCGGGGGAAGCTACGAGCAGTACTTC. It is translated as CASSYPGGGSYEQYF.

This clone is a singleton in its sample. This chain's CDR3 is CASSRDLSGELFF. DNA for the CDR3: TGTGCCAGCAGCCGGGACTTATCCGGGGAGCTGTTTTTT. V is TRBV7-8 and J is TRBJ2-2; D is perhaps TRBD2 (6 bases). The CDR3 runs to 13 residues. The V end was cut by 5 bases, the J end by 6 bases, with 10 bases between. The germline CDR1 and CDR2 sequences are SGHVS and FQNEAQ.

The chain is built from TRBV6-1 and TRBJ2-4; 9 bases line up with TRBD1. Germline V lookup: CDR1 MNHNS, CDR2 SASEGT. The CDR3 extends over 17 amino acids. J lost 6 bases, V lost 0 bases, and 9 bases had no gene match. The CDR3 DNA reads as TGTGCCAGCAGTGAAGCAGCCGGGACAGGGTGGGGAAACATTCAGTACTTC. Its translation is CASSEAAGTGWGNIQYF.

This sequence joins TRBV11-1 and TRBJ2-1, with a weak D call TRBD1 (6 bases). V lost 3 bases and J 9 bases, leaving 21 bases between the germline ends. Germline V gene lookup returns CDR1 SGHAT and CDR2 FQDESV (reference sequence). This CDR3 region has 16 residues. The CDR3 region is CASSLPAGESVTEQFF. CDR3 DNA: TGTGCCAGCAGCTTGCCAGCAGGGGAAAGTGTAACTGAGCAGTTCTTC.

The J gene is TRBJ2-7, the V gene TRBV11-2; D remains ambiguous. Per germline, CDR1 SGHAT and CDR2 FQNNGV. This CDR3 is built from 12 residues. V gave up 6 bases and J gave up 7 bases, with 13 bases separating them. CDR3 sequence (DNA): TGTGCCAGCAGTCGTGAGCTGGGAGAGCAGTACTTC. Protein product: CASSRELGEQYF.

The V call is TRBV5-1, the J call TRBJ1-1, with 7 positions matching TRBD1. The CDR3 length is 14 residues. V lost 4 bases and J lost 1; bases outside the gene matches: 4. Per germline, CDR1 SGHRS and CDR2 YFSETQ. The CDR3: CASSPWTGNTEAFF. The CDR3 region has the DNA TGCGCCAGCAGCCCTTGGACAGGGAACACTGAAGCTTTCTTT.

This chain links TRBV30 with TRBJ2-3; no reliable D call. Trimming cost V 3 bases and J 3 bases, with 7 bases left between them. Germline V gives CDR1 GTSNPN, CDR2 SVGIG (reference sequence). The CDR3 has 12 residues. The CDR3 loop reads CAWRVQTDTQYF. The CDR3 DNA reads as TGTGCCTGGAGGGTACAAACAGATACGCAGTATTTT.

V is TRBV5-1 and J is TRBJ2-2, with D unresolved. Germline V gene lookup returns CDR1 SGHRS and CDR2 YFSETQ. Trimming cost V 0 bases and J 2 bases, with 5 bases left between them. The CDR3 covers 14 residues. This chain's CDR3 is CASSLDRNTGELFF. CDR3 in DNA: TGCGCCAGCAGCTTGGACAGAAACACCGGGGAGCTGTTTTTT.

This clone was seen a handful of times. The chain uses TRBV10-2 and TRBJ1-1, with 7 bases identical to TRBD1. V lost 8 bases to trimming and J lost 4 bases; unmatched junction nucleotides: 7. This CDR3 comprises 13 residues. Germline assignment: CDR1 WSHSY and CDR2 SAAADI. This chain's CDR3 is CASVTGDLTEAFF. DNA for the CDR3: TGCGCCAGCGTCACAGGGGACCTCACTGAAGCTTTCTTT.

As for this clone: Other DNA sequences in the sample encode the same CDR3. The chain couples TRBV6-6 to TRBJ1-1, with 7 bases identical to TRBD1. Unmatched junction bases numbered 5, after V lost 5 bases and J lost 2 bases. Germline CDR1 reads MNHNY; CDR2 reads SVGAGI (reference sequence). The CDR3 consists of 14 residues. This chain's CDR3 is CASSSPGGNTEAFF. As DNA, the CDR3 is TGTGCCAGCAGTAGCCCAGGGGGTAACACTGAAGCTTTCTTT.

CDR3 bases: TGTGCCAGCAGCTTAGACGCAGGGGTGGTTTCACCCCTCCACTTT. Its translation is CASSLDAGVVSPLHF. The rearrangement uses TRBV7-9 and TRBJ1-6, with TRBD1 as a possible D gene (6 bases). From germline, CDR1 is SEHNR and CDR2 FQNEAQ (reference sequence). Trimming took 1 base from V and 9 from J, leaving 13 bases between them. The length of the CDR3 is 15 residues.

This rearrangement joins TRBV3-1 (or the pseudogene TRBV3-2) to TRBJ2-1; 7 bases fit TRBD1. This CDR3 is 15 amino acids long. Germline V CDR1 and CDR2: LGHDT, YNNKEL (reference sequence). The V and J ends lost 5 bases and 5 bases, in that order; junction bases with no gene match: 9. The CDR3 here is CASSTRQGSDNEQFF. In nucleotides, the CDR3 is TGTGCCAGCAGCACCCGACAGGGATCCGACAATGAGCAGTTCTTC.